This TCR beta chain was found in a study of blood T cell repertoires in COVID-19. The overall study: Sources were T cells, B-cell-depleted T cells, or PBMCs; the material itself was cDNA or gDNA.

This CDR3 is built from 15 residues. The V end lost 0 bases, the J end lost 0 bases, and 6 bases lay between the germline ends. Germline values: CDR1 SGHTS, CDR2 YDEGEE. The table came from immunoSEQ multiplex PCR; TCRdb's copy has only in-frame clones and leaves some out. The table shows just under 20,000 clones, with about 88% occurring only once. The sample holds a few counts of this clone. What was sequenced was peripheral blood. The receptor's source is a human donor with active COVID-19. The donor label of this sample is uncertain. The chain links TRBV5-8 to TRBJ2-2, with D perhaps matching TRBD1 (6 bases). The CDR3 region is CASSLDRANTGELFF. The DNA of the CDR3 is TGTGCCAGCAGCTTGGACAGGGCGAACACCGGGGAGCTGTTTTTT.